This TCR beta chain was captured by sequencing in a study of T-cell reconstitution after alpha-beta-depleted transplantation in children. This clonotype was recorded a few times. Unique molecular identifiers were incorporated into the prepared TCRbeta library. Using its own MiXCR run on the PCR reads, TCRdb lists one record per CDR3 protein. The data contain roughly 500,000 distinct CDR3 sequences, around 16% of them seen just once; the ten biggest clones take up 3% to 4%. The CDR3 is made up of 18 amino acids. V shed 8 bases, J shed 1 base, and the junction held 11 bases outside the gene matches. In germline, CDR1 is MNHNS, CDR2 SASEGT.

The chain employs TRBV6-1 and TRBJ2-2, with 12 bases identical to TRBD2. Here the sequenced sample was PBMCs from the stem cell graft donor, taken from the stem cell graft. This TCR was recovered from a human donor who donated a stem cell graft to a child with acute lymphoblastic leukemia. The chain's CDR3 is CASWVTGTSGRNTGELFF. The CDR3 DNA reads as TGTGCCAGCTGGGTTACCGGGACTAGCGGGCGGAACACCGGGGAGCTGTTTTTT.